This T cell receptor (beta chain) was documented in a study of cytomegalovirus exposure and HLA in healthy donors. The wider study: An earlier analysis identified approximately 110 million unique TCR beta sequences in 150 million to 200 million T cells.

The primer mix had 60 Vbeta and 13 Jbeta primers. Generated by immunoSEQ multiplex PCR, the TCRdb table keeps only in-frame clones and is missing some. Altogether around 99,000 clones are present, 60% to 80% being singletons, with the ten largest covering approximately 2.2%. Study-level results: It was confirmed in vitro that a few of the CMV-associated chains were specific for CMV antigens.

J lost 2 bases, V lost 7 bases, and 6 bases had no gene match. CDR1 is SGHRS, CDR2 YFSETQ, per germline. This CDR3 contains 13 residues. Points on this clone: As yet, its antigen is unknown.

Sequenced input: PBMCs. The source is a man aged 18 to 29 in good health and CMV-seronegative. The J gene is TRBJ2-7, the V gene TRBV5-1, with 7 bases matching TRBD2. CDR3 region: CASRGVSTYEQYF. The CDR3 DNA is TGCGCCAGCCGGGGGGTCAGTACCTACGAGCAGTACTTC.